Below, 14 T cell receptor beta chains from the same sample are listed, as sequenced in a study of CD4 T cells in relation to SARS-CoV-2 and coronaviruses. Assay: immunoSEQ multiplex PCR; the TCRdb copy retains only in-frame clones and omits some. Of some 16,000 clones in the sample, about 78% are singletons; the top ten hold about 9.7%. Unexposed donor CD4+ T cells date from about 2011-2018, before the COVID-19 pandemic. After about 11 days of culture, CD4+ T cells were isolated. These receptors' antigens are unknown. The sequencing input was CD4+ T cells from PBMCs, cultured in vitro. All receptors derive from a human donor in good health.

The chain combines TRBV27 with TRBJ1-2, with D tentatively TRBD1 (5 bases). V lost 3 bases and J lost 1, with 9 bases in between. The CDR3 has 14 amino acids. Looked up from germline, CDR1 is MNHEY and CDR2 is SMNVEV (reference sequence). The CDR3 sequence is CASSFGGGNYGYTF. The CDR3 DNA reads TGTGCCAGCAGTTTTGGCGGGGGTAACTATGGCTACACCTTC.

The chain carries TRBV13 and TRBJ1-2, with a tentative D call TRBD1 (6 bases). The V gene's germline CDR1 is PRHDT and CDR2 FYEKMQ (reference sequence). The CDR3 covers 14 residues. Trimming pared 2 bases from V and 5 bases from J, leaving 12 bases between. The CDR3 DNA is TGTGCCAGCAGCTTAATGGGGGCGCTTTATGGCTACACCTTC. This translates into CASSLMGALYGYTF. Full variable domain (rest looked up from reference TRBV13 and TRBJ1-2): AAGVIQSPRHLIKEKRETATLKCYPIPRHDTVYWYQQGPGQDPQFLISFYEKMQSDKGSIPDRFSAQQFSDYHSELNMSSLELGDSALYFCASSLMGALYGYTFGSGTRLTVV.

The V call is TRBV3-1 (or the pseudogene TRBV3-2), the J call TRBJ1-6; D gene unclear. CDR1 and CDR2 (germline): LGHDT, YNNKEL (reference sequence). The ends were cut back, 3 bases at V and 13 bases at J, with 19 bases in the middle. The CDR3 extends over 15 amino acids. This CDR3 is CASSQEVTSLLPLHF. CDR3 DNA sequence: TGTGCCAGCAGCCAGGAGGTGACAAGTCTCTTGCCCCTCCACTTT.

The chain carries TRBV6-5 and TRBJ1-4; TRBD1 agrees at 7 bases. With V trimmed by 6 bases and J by 9 bases, 7 bases remained unmatched. CDR1 MNHEY and CDR2 SVGAGI come from the germline V gene. The CDR3 covers 13 residues. Here the CDR3 reads CASSRGTDKKLFF. CDR3 in DNA: TGTGCCAGCAGCAGGGGGACAGATAAAAAACTGTTTTTT.

V and J are TRBV30 and TRBJ1-1, with no clear D. The CDR3 covers 12 residues. CDR1 is GTSNPN, CDR2 SVGIG, per germline (reference sequence). The CDR3 DNA is TGTGCGCGCCAAAAACCGAGCACTGAAGCTTTCTTT. It translates to CARQKPSTEAFF.

The CDR3 nucleotides read TGTGCCAGCAGTGAAAGTTCGGAGACCCAGTACTTC. This encodes CASSESSETQYF. The chain carries TRBV6-1 and TRBJ2-5; D not resolved. V was cut by 2 bases and J by 5 bases, with 6 bases left in between. The germline V gene has CDR1 MNHNS and CDR2 SASEGT. The CDR3 consists of 12 residues.

The gene calls are TRBV5-1 and TRBJ2-1, with D unresolved. Germline CDR1 SGHRS, CDR2 YFSETQ. The CDR3 covers 13 residues. Trimming left V 4 bases short and J 3 bases short, with 8 bases between. The CDR3 DNA sequence: TGCGCCAGCAGCCAATCGGACTACAATGAGCAGTTCTTC. The encoded protein is CASSQSDYNEQFF.

The CDR3 DNA sequence: TGTGCCAGTAGTATAGATCACGGGGTATCTGGAAACACCATATATTTT. It yields the protein CASSIDHGVSGNTIYF. V usage is TRBV19 and J usage is TRBJ1-3, with no clear D. This CDR3 has 16 amino acids. V was pared by 0 bases and J by 1 base, with 10 bases between. In germline, CDR1 is LNHDA, CDR2 SQIVND (reference sequence). The full variable domain, in which reference TRBV19 and TRBJ1-3 provide the parts outside the CDR3, is DGGITQSPKYLFRKEGQNVTLSCEQNLNHDAMYWYRQDPGQGLRLIYYSQIVNDFQKGDIAEGYSVSREKKESFPLTVTSAQKNPTAFYLCASSIDHGVSGNTIYFGEGSWLTVV.

The genes are TRBV30 and TRBJ2-5; 9 positions match TRBD1. CDR1 and CDR2 (germline): GTSNPN, SVGIG (reference sequence). CDR3 size: 15 residues. Trimming removed 2 bases from V and 4 bases from J; junction bases left unmatched: 8. The CDR3 DNA is TGTGCCTGGAGTAATCCGGGACAGGGTAGAGAGACCCAGTACTTC. Protein sequence: CAWSNPGQGRETQYF.

A few counts support this clone. The chain carries TRBV4-1 and TRBJ2-7; TRBD2 aligns across 11 bases. The V segment lost 1 base and the J segment 4 bases; nucleotides outside the gene matches: 3. This CDR3 comprises 15 residues. Germline values: CDR1 MGHRA, CDR2 YSYEKL. The chain's CDR3 is CASSQGLAGRYEQYF. The CDR3, as DNA: TGCGCCAGCAGCCAAGGACTAGCGGGAAGATACGAGCAGTACTTC.

The V and J genes are TRBV30 and TRBJ1-5; 9 positions agree with TRBD1. The CDR3 is 14 residues long. The germline CDR1 and CDR2 sequences are GTSNPN and SVGIG (reference sequence). The J segment lost 9 bases and the V segment lost 1 base, leaving 7 bases of the junction unmatched. The CDR3 loop reads CAWSGGTGSLPQHF. Written as DNA, the CDR3 is TGTGCCTGGAGTGGTGGGACAGGGAGTTTGCCCCAGCATTTT.

V usage is TRBV19 and J usage is TRBJ2-5, with D perhaps matching TRBD2 (6 bases). The CDR3 is made up of 13 amino acids. Trimming removed 3 bases from V and 5 bases from J, with 10 bases in between. Germline CDR1 is LNHDA and CDR2 is SQIVND (reference sequence). In nucleotides, the CDR3 is TGTGCCAGTAGTATGGCGGGGACCGAGACCCAGTACTTC. Encoded protein: CASSMAGTETQYF.

This chain joins TRBV2 and TRBJ2-1; a weak D match, TRBD1 (6 bases). Trimming pared 11 bases from V and 3 bases from J, leaving 11 bases between. Germline values: CDR1 SNHLY, CDR2 FYNNEI. This CDR3 contains 12 residues. CDR3 protein: CARQVNYNEQFF. CDR3 bases: TGTGCCCGACAGGTCAACTACAATGAGCAGTTCTTC.

This clone is medium-sized in the sample. The V gene is TRBV5-1, the J gene TRBJ1-1; a possible D gene is TRBD1 (5 bases). V was shortened by 0 bases and J by 0 bases, with 12 bases between the two germline ends. The CDR3 runs to 16 residues. Germline-derived CDR1 and CDR2 are SGHRS and YFSETQ. The CDR3 region is CASSLADSKMNTEAFF. CDR3 in DNA: TGCGCCAGCAGCTTGGCCGACAGTAAAATGAACACTGAAGCTTTCTTT.